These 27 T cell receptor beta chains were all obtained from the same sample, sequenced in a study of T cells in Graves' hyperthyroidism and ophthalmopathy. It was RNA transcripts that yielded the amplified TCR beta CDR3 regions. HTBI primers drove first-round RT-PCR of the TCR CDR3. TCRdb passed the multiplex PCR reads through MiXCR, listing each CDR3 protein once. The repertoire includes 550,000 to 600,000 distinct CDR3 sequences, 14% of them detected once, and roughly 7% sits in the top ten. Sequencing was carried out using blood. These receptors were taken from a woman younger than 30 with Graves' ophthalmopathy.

This CDR3 is CASSQDAGGDYGYTF. CDR3 nucleotide sequence: TGCGCCAGCAGCCAAGATGCGGGGGGCGACTATGGCTACACCTTC. The chain links TRBV4-3 to TRBJ1-2; tentative D call: TRBD1 (6 bases). Germline V gene data show CDR1 as LGHNA and CDR2 as YSLEER. The CDR3 extends over 15 amino acids. The V gene lost 0 bases and the J gene lost 3 bases, with 11 bases spanning the gap.

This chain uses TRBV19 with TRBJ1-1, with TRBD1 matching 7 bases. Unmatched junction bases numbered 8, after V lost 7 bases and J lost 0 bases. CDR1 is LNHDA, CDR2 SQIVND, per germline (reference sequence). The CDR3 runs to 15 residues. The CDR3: CASNLGGGMNTEAFF. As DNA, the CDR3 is TGTGCCAGTAATTTAGGGGGCGGCATGAACACTGAAGCTTTCTTT.

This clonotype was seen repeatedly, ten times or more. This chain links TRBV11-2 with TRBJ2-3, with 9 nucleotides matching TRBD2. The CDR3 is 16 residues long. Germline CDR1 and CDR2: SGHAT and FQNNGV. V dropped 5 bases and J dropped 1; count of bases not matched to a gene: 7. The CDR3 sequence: CASSGLAGRRTDTQYF. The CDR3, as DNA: TGTGCCAGCAGCGGTCTAGCGGGACGGCGCACAGATACGCAGTATTTT.

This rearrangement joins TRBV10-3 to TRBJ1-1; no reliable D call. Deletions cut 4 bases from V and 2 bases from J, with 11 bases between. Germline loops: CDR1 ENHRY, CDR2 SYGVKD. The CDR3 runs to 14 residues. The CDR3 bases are TGTGCCATCAGTGGAGGGAGGGTTAACACTGAAGCTTTCTTT. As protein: CAISGGRVNTEAFF.

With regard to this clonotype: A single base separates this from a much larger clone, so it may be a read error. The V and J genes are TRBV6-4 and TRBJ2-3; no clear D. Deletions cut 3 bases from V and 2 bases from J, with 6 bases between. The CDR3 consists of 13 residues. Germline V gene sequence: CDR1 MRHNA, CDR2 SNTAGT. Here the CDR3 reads CASSEGFTDTQYF. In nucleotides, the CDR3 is TGTGCCAGCAGTGAAGGGTTCACAGATACGCAGTATTTT.

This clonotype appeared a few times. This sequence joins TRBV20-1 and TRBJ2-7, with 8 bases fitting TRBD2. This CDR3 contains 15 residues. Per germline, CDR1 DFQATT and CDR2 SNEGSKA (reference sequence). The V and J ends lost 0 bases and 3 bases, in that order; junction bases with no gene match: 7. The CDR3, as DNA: TGCAGTGCTAGAGATCCACTAGCGGTCTTCTACGAGCAGTACTTC. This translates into CSARDPLAVFYEQYF.

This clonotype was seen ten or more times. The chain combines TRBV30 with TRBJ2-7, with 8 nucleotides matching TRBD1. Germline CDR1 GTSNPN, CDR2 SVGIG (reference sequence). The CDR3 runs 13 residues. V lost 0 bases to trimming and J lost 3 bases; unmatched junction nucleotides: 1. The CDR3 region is CAWSVQGDYEQYF. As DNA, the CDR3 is TGTGCCTGGAGTGTACAGGGGGACTACGAGCAGTACTTC.

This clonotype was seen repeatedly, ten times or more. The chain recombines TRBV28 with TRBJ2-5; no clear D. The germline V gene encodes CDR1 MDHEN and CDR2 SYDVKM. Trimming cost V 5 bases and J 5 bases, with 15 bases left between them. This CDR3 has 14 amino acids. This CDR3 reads CASSSSFFRETQYF. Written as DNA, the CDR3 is TGTGCCAGCAGTAGTTCGTTCTTTAGGGAGACCCAGTACTTC.

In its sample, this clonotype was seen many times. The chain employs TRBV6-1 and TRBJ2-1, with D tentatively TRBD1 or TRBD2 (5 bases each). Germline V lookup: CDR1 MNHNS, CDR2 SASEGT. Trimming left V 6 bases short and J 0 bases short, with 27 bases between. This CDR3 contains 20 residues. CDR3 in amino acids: CASRRERHRGRFGSYNEQFF. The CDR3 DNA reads TGTGCCAGCAGACGGGAACGACATAGGGGTCGATTTGGCTCCTACAATGAGCAGTTCTTC.

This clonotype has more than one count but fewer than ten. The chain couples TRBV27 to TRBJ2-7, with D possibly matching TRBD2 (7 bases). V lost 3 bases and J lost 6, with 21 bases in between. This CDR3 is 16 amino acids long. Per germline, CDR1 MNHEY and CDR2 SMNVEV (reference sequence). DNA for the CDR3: TGTGCCAGCAGTTTGAGAGGGGGAGGGCCTTATTCCGAGCAGTACTTC. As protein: CASSLRGGGPYSEQYF.

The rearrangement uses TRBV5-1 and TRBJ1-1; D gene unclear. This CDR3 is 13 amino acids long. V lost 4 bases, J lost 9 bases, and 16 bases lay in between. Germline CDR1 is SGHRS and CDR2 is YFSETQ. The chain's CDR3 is CASSAGGSGKAFF. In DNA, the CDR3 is TGCGCCAGCAGCGCTGGAGGGTCGGGGAAAGCTTTCTTT.

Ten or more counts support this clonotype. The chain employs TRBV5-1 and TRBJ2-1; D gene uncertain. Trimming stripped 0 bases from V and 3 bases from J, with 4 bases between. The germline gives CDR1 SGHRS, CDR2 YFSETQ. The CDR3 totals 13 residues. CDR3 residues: CASSLVLYNEQFF. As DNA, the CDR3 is TGCGCCAGCAGCTTGGTACTCTACAATGAGCAGTTCTTC.

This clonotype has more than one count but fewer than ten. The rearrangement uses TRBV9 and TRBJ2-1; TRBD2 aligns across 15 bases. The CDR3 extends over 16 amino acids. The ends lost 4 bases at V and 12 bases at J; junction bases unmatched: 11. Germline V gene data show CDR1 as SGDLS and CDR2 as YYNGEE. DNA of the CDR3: TGTGCCAGCAGCTCCACCGGACTAGCGGGAGGGGGGGGGCAGTTCTTC. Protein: CASSSTGLAGGGGQFF.

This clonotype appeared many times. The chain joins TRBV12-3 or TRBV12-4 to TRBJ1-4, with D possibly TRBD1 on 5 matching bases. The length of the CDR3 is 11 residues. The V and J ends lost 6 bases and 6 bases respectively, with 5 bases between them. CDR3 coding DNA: TGTGCCAGCAGAGGGGATGAAAAACTGTTTTTT. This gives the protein CASRGDEKLFF.

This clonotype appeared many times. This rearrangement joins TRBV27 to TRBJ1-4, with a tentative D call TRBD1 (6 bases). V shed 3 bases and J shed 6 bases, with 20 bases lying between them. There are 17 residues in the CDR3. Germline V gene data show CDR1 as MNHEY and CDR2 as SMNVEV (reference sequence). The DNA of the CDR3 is TGTGCCAGCAGTTTCCTGAGCCTCAGGGGTGGGGATGAAAAACTGTTTTTT. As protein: CASSFLSLRGGDEKLFF.

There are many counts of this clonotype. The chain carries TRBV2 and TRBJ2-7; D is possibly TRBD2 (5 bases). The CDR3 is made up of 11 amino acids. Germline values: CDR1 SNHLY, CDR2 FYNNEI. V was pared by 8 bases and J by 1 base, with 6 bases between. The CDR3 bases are TGTGCCAGCCAGCGGTCCTACGAGCAGTACTTC. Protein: CASQRSYEQYF.

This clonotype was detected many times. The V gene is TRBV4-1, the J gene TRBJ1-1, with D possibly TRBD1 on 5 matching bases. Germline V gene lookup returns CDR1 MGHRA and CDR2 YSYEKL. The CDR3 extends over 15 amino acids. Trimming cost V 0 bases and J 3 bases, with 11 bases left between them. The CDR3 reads CASSQEKGGDTEAFF. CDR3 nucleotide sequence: TGCGCCAGCAGCCAAGAAAAAGGAGGGGACACTGAAGCTTTCTTT.

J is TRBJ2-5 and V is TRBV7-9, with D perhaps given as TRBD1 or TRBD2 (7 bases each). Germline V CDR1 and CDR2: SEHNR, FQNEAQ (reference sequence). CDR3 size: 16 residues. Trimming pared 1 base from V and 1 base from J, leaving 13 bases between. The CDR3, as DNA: TGTGCCAGCAGCTTAGAGACAGGGAGGGGCCAAGAGACCCAGTACTTC. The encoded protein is CASSLETGRGQETQYF.

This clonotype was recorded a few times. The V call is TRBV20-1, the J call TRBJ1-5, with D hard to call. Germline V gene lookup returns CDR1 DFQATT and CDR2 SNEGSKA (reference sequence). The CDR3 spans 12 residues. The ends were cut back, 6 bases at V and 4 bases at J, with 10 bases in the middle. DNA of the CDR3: TGCAGTGCATCATCGGGGAATCAGCCCCAGCATTTT. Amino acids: CSASSGNQPQHF.

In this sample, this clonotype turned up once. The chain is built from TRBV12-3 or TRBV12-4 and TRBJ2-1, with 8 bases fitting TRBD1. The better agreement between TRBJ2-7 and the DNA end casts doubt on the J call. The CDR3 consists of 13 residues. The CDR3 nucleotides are TGTGCCAGCGGACAGGGTTCCTACAATGAGCAGTACTTC. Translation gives CASGQGSYNEQYF.

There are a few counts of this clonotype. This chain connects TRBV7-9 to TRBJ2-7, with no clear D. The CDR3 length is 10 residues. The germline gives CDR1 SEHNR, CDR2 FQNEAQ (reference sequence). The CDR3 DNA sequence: TGTATAGCCCTTTCCTACGAGCAGTACTTC. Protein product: CIALSYEQYF.

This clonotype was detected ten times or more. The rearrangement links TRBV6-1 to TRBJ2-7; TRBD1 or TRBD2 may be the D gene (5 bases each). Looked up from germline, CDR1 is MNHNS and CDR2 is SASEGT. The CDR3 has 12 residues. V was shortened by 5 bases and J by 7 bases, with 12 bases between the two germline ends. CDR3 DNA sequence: TGTGCCAGCAGTTCAGTGGGGGTGGAGCAGTACTTC. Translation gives CASSSVGVEQYF.

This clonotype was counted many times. Here the CDR3 reads CASTTLGLAQVAQGNEQFF. The CDR3 DNA follows: TGTGCCAGCACCACCCTGGGACTAGCCCAAGTGGCACAGGGCAATGAGCAGTTCTTC. The rearrangement links TRBV11-1 to TRBJ2-1; 9 bases match TRBD2. The CDR3 consists of 19 residues. V was pared by 7 bases and J by 6 bases, with 22 bases of the junction left unmatched. CDR1 and CDR2 (germline): SGHAT, FQDESV (reference sequence).

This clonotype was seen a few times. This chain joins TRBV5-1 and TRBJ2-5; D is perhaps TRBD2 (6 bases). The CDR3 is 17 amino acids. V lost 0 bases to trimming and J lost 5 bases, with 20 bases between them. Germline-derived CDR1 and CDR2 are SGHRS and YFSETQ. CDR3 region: CASSLDVFGTLGETQYF. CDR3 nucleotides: TGCGCCAGCAGCTTGGATGTTTTTGGGACTTTGGGTGAGACCCAGTACTTC.

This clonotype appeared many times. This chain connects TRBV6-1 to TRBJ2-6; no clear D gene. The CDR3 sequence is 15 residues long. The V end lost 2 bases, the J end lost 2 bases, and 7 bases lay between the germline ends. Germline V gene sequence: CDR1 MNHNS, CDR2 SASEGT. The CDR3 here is CASSEIGPGANVLTF. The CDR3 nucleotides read TGTGCCAGCAGTGAAATAGGGCCTGGGGCCAACGTCCTGACTTTC.

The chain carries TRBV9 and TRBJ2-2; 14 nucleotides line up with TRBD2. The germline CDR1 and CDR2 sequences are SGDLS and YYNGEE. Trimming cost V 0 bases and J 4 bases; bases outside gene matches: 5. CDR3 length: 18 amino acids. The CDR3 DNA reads TGTGCCAGCAGCGTAGGAGGGACTAGCGGGAGCGGCACCGGGGAGCTGTTTTTT. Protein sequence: CASSVGGTSGSGTGELFF.

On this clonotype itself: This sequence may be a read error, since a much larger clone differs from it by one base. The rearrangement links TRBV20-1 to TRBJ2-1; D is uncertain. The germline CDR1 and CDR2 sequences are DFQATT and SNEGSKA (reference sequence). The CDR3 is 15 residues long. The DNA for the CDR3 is TGCAATGCTAGAACGGTCGAGTATTTCAGCGCTGAGCAGTTCTTC. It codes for CNARTVEYFSAEQFF.